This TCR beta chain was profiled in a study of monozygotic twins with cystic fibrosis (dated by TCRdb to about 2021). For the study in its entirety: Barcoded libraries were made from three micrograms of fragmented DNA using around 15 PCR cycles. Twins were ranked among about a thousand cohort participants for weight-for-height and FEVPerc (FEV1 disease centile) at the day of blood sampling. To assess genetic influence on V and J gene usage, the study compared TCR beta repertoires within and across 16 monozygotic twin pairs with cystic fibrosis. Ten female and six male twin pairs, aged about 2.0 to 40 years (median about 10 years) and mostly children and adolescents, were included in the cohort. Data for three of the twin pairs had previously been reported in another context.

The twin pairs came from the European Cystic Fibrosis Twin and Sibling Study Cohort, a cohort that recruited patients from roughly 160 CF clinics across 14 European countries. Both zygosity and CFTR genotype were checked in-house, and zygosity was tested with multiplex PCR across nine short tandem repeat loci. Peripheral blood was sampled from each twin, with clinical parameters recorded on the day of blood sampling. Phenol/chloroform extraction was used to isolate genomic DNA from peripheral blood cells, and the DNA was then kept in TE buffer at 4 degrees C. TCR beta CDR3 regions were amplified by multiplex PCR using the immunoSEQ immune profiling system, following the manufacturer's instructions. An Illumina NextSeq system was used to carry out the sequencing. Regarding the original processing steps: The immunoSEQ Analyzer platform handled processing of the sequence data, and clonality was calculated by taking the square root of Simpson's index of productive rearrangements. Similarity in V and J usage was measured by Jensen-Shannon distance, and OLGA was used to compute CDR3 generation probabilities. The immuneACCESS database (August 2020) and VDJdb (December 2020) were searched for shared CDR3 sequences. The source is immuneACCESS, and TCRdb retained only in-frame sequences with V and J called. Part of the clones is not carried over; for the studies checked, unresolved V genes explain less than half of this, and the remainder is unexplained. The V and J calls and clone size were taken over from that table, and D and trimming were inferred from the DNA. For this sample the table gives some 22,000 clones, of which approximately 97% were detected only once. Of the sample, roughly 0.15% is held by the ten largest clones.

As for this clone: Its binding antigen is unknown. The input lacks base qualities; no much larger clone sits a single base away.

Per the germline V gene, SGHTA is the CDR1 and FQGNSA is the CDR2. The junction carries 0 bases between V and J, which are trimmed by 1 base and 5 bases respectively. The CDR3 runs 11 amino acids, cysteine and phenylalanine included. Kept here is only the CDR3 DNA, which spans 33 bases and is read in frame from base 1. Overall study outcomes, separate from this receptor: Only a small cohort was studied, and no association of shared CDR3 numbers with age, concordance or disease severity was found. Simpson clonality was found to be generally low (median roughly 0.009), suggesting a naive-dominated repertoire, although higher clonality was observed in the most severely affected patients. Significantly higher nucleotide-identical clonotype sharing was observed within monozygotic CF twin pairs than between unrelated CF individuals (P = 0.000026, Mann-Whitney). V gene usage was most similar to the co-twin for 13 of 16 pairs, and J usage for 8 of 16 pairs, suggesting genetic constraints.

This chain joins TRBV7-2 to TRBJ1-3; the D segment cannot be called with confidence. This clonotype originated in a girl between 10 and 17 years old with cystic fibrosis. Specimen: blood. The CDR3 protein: CASSLGNTIYF. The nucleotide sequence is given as TGTGCCAGCAGCTTAGGAAACACCATATATTTT.